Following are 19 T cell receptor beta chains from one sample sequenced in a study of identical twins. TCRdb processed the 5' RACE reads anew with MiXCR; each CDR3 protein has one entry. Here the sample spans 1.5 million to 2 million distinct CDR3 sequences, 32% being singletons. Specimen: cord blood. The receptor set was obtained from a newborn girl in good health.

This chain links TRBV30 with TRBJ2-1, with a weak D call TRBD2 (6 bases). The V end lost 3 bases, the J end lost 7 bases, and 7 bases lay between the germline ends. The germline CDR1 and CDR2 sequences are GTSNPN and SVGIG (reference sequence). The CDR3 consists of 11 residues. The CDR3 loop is CAWRRENEQFF. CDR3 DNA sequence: TGTGCCTGGAGGCGGGAAAATGAGCAGTTCTTC.

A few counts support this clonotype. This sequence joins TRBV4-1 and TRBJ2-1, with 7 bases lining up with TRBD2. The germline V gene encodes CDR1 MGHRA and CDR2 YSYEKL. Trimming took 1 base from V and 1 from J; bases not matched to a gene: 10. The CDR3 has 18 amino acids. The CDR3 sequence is CASSQVKKREGSYNEQFF. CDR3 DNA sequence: TGCGCCAGCAGCCAAGTAAAGAAGCGGGAAGGATCCTACAATGAGCAGTTCTTC.

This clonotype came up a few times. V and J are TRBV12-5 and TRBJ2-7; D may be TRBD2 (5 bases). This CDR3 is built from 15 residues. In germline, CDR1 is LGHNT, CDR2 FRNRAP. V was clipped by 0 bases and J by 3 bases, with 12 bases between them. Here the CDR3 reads CASGLVPEADYEQYF. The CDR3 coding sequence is TGTGCTAGTGGTTTGGTACCAGAAGCGGACTACGAGCAGTACTTC.

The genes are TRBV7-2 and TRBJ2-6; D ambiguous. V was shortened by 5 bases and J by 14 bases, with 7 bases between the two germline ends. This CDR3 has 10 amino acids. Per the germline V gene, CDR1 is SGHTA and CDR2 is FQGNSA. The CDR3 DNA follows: TGTGCCAGCAGCCCCAGCCTCCTGACTTTC. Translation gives CASSPSLLTF.

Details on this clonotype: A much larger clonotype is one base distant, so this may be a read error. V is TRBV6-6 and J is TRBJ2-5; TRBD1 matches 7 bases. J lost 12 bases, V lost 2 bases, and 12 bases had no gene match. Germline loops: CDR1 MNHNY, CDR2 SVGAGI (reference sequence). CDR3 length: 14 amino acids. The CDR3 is CASSYPTGTYEKYF. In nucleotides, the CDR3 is TGTGCCAGCAGTTACCCGACAGGGACCTACGAGAAGTACTTC.

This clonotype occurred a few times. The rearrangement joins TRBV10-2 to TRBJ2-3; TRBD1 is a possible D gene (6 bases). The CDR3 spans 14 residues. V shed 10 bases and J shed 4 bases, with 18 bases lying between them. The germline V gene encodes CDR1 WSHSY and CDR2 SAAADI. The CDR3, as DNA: TGCGCCACCCAGTCCCCCAGGGGAGCAGATACGCAGTATTTT. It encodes CATQSPRGADTQYF.

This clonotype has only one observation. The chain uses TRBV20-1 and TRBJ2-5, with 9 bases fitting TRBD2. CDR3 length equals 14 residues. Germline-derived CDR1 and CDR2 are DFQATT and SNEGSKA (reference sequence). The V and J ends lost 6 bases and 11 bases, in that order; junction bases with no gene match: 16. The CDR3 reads CSALAGVASNEQYF. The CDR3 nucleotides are TGCAGTGCCTTAGCGGGAGTGGCTTCCAATGAGCAGTACTTC.

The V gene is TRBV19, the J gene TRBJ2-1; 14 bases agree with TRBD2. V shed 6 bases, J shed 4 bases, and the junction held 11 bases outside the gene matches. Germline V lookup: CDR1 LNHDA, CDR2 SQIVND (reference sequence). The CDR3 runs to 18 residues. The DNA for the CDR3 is TGTGCCAGTAGCGGGGGACTAGCGGGGGCCCCCAGATACAATGAGCAGTTCTTC. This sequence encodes CASSGGLAGAPRYNEQFF.

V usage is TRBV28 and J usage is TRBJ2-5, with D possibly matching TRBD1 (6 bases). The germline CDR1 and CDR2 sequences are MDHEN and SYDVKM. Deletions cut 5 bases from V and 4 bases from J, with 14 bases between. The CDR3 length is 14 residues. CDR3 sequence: CASSPPLGAETQYF. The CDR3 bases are TGTGCCAGCAGTCCGCCTTTGGGGGCAGAGACCCAGTACTTC. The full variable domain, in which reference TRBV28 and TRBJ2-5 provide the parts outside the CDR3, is DVKVTQSSRYLVKRTGEKVFLECVQDMDHENMFWYRQDPGLGLRLIYFSYDVKMKEKGDIPEGYSVSREKKERFSLILESASTNQTSMYLCASSPPLGAETQYFGPGTRLLVL.

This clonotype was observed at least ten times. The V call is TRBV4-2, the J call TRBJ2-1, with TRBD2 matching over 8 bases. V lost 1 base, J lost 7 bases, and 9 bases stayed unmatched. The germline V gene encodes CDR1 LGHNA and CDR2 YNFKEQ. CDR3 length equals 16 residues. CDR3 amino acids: CASSQGPGLEKNEQFF. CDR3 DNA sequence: TGTGCCAGCAGCCAAGGACCGGGACTAGAAAAAAATGAGCAGTTCTTC.

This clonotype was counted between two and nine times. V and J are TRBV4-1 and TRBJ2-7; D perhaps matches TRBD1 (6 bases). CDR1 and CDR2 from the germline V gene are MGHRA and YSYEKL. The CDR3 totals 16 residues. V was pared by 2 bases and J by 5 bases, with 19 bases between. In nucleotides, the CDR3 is TGCGCCAGCAGCCAACCTACAGGGTGGTTCGACAACGAGCAGTACTTC. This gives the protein CASSQPTGWFDNEQYF.

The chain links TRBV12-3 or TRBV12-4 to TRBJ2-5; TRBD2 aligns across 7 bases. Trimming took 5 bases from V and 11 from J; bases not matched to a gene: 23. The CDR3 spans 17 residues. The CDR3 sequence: CASSPGTTHSRYNEQYF. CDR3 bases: TGTGCCAGCAGTCCCGGGACTACACATAGCCGTTACAATGAGCAGTACTTC.

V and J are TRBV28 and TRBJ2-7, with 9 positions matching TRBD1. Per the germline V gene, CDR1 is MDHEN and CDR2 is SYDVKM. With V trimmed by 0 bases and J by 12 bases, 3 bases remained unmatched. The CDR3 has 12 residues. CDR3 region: CASSLWGTGWYF. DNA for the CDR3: TGTGCCAGCAGTTTATGGGGGACAGGGTGGTACTTC. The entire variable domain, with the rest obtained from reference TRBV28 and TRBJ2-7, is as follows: DVKVTQSSRYLVKRTGEKVFLECVQDMDHENMFWYRQDPGLGLRLIYFSYDVKMKEKGDIPEGYSVSREKKERFSLILESASTNQTSMYLCASSLWGTGWYFGPGTRLTVT.

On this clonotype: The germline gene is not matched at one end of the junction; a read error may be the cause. The CDR3 here is CASSWGSLYNEQFF. CDR3 DNA: TGCGCCAGCAGCTGGGGCTCTCTCTACAATGAGCAGTTCTTC. This sequence joins TRBV28 and TRBJ2-1; tentatively, D is TRBD1 (5 bases). The CDR3 has 14 amino acids. Germline V gives CDR1 MDHEN, CDR2 SYDVKM.

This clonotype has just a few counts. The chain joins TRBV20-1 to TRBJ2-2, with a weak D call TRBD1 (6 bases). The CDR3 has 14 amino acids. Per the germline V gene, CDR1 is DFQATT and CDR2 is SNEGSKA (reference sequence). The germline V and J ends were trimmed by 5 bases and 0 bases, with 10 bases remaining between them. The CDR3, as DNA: TGCAGTGCTGCCGGGACATCGAACACCGGGGAGCTGTTTTTT. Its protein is CSAAGTSNTGELFF.

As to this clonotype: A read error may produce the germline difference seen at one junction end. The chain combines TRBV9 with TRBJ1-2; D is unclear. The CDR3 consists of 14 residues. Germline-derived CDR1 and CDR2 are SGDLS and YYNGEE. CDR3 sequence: CTSSPWAVNYGYTF. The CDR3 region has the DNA TGTACCAGCAGCCCCTGGGCGGTTAACTATGGCTACACCTTC.

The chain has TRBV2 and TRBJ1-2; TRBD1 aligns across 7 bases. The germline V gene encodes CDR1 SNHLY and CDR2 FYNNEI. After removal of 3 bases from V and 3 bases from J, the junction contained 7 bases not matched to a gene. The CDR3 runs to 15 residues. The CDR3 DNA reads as TGTGCCAGCAGTGACCCCGCCGGGACAGACTATGGCTACACCTTC. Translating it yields CASSDPAGTDYGYTF.

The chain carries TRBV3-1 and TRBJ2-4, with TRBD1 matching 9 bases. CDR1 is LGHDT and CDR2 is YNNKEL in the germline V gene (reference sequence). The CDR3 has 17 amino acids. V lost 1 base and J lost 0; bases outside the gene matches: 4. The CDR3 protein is CASSQAYRGLAKNIQYF. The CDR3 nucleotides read TGTGCCAGCAGCCAAGCCTACAGGGGGCTAGCCAAAAACATTCAGTACTTC.

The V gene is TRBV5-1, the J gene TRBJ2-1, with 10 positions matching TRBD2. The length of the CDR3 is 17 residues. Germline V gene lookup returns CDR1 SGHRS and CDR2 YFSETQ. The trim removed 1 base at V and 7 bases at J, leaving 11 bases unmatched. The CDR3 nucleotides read TGCGCCAGCAGCTTGATTAGCGGGGGGCCCTCCCTAAATGAGCAGTTCTTC. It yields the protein CASSLISGGPSLNEQFF.